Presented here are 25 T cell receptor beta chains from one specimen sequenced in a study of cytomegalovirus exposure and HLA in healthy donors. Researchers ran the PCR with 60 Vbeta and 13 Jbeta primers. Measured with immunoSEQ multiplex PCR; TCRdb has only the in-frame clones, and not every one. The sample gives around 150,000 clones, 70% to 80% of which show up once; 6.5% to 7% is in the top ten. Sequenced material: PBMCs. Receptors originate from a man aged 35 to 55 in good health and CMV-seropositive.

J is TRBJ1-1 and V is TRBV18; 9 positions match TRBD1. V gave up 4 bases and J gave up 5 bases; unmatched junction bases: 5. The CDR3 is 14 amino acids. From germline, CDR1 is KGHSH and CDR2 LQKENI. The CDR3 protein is CASSRGQGGTEAFF. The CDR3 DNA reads TGTGCCAGCTCACGGGGACAGGGAGGTACTGAAGCTTTCTTT. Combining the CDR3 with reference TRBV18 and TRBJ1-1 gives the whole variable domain NAGVMQNPRHLVRRRGQEARLRCSPMKGHSHVYWYRQLPEEGLKFMVYLQKENIIDESGMPKERFSAEFPKEGPSILRIQQVVRGDSAAYFCASSRGQGGTEAFFGQGTRLTVV.

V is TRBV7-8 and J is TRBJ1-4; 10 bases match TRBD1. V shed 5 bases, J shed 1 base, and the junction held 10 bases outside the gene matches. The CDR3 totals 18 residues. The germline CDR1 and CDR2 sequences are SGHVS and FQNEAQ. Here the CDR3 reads CASSPPGTGAETNEKLFF. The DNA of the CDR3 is TGTGCCAGCAGCCCACCCGGGACAGGGGCTGAAACTAATGAAAAACTGTTTTTT.

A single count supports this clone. The chain's CDR3 is CASSGPTGGNEKLFF. CDR3 DNA sequence: TGTGCCAGCAGTGGCCCGACAGGGGGTAATGAAAAACTGTTTTTT. The chain employs TRBV6-1 and TRBJ1-4, with 9 nucleotides matching TRBD1. Unmatched junction bases numbered 4, after V lost 4 bases and J lost 4 bases. The germline V gene encodes CDR1 MNHNS and CDR2 SASEGT. The CDR3 is made up of 15 amino acids.

The CDR3 region is CASRTSGSSGETQYF. The CDR3, as DNA: TGTGCCAGCAGAACTAGCGGGAGTAGTGGCGAGACCCAGTACTTC. The chain links TRBV5-4 to TRBJ2-5, with 11 nucleotides matching TRBD2. Germline V gene data show CDR1 as SGHNT and CDR2 as YYREEE (reference sequence). This CDR3 spans 15 amino acids. The V and J ends lost 5 bases and 5 bases, in that order; junction bases with no gene match: 8.

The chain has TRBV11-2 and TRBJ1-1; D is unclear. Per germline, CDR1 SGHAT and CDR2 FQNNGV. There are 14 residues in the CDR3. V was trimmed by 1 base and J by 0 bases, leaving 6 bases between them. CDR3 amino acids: CASSLAGMNTEAFF. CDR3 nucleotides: TGTGCCAGCAGCTTAGCGGGGATGAACACTGAAGCTTTCTTT.

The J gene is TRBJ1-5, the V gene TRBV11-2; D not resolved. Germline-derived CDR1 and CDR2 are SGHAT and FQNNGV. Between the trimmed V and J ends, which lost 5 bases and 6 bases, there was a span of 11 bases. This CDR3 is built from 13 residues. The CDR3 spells CASSRIYSQPQHF. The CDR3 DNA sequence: TGTGCCAGCAGCCGAATTTACAGTCAGCCCCAGCATTTT.

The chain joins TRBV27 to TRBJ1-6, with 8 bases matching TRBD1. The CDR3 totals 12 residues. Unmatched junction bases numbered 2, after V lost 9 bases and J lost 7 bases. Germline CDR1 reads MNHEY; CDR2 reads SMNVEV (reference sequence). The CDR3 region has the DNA TGTGCCAGTCGGACAGGGAATTCACCCCTCCACTTT. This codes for CASRTGNSPLHF.

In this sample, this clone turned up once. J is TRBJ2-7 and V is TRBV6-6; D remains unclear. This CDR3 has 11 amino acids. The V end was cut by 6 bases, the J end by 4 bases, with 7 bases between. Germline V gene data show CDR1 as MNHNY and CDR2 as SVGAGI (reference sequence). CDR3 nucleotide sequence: TGTGCCAGCAGGACAAATTACGAGCAGTACTTC. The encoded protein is CASRTNYEQYF.

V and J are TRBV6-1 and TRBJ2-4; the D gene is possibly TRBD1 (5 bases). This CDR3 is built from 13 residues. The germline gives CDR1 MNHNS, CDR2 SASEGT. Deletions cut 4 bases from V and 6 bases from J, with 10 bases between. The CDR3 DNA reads TGTGCCAGCAGTGTAGACAGCTTAAACATTCAGTACTTC. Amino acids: CASSVDSLNIQYF.

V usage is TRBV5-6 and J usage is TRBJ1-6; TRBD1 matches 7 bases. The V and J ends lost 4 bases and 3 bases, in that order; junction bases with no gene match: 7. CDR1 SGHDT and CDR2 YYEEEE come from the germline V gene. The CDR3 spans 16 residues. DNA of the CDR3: TGTGCCAGCAGCGTGACAGGGAGCTTCTATAATTCACCCCTCCACTTT. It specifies CASSVTGSFYNSPLHF.

This chain's CDR3 is CASSVKRDSITSNYGYTF. For the CDR3, the DNA is TGTGCCAGCAGCGTCAAAAGGGACAGCATCACCTCTAACTATGGCTACACCTTC. The chain is built from TRBV7-9 and TRBJ1-2, with 7 bases that match TRBD1. CDR3 length: 18 amino acids. V gave up 5 bases and J gave up 0 bases; unmatched junction bases: 15. CDR1 is SEHNR and CDR2 is FQNEAQ in the germline V gene (reference sequence).

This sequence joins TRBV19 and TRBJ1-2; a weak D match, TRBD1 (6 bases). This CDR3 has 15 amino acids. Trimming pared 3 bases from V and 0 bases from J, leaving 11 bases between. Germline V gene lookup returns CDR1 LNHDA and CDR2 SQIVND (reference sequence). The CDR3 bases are TGTGCCAGTAGTATTACAGGGTTGACTAACTATGGCTACACCTTC. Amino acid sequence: CASSITGLTNYGYTF.

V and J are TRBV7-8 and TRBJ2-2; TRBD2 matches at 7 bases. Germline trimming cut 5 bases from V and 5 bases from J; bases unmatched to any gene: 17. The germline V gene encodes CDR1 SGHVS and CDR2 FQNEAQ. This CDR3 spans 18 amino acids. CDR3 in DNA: TGTGCCAGCAGCCGTCCGGCGGGGACTACCCTGAGGACCGGGGAGCTGTTTTTT. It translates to CASSRPAGTTLRTGELFF.

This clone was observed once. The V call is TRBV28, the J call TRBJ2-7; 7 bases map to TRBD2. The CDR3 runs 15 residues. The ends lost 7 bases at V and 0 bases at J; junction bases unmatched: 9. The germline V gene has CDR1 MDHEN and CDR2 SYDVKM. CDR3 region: CASIGRAGDSYEQYF. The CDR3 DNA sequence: TGTGCCAGCATAGGGAGGGCGGGAGACTCCTACGAGCAGTACTTC.

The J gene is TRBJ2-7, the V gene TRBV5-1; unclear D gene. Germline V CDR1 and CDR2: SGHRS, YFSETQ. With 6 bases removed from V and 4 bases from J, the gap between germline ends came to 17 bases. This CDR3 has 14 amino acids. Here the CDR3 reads CASKYLPPTYEQYF. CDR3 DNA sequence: TGCGCCAGCAAGTATCTCCCTCCTACTTACGAGCAGTACTTC.

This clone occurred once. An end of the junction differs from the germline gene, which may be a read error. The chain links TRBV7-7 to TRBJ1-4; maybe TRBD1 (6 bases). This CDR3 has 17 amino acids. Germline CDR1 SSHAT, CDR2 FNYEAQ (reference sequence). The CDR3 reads CASSFGQPVATNEKLFF. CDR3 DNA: TGTGCTAGCAGCTTTGGACAGCCCGTTGCAACTAATGAAAAACTGTTTTTT.

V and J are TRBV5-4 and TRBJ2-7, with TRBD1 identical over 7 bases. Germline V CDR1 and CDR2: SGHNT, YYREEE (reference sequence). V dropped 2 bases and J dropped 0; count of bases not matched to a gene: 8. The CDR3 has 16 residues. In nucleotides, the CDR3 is TGTGCCAGCAGCTTCTACAGGGGTTTCAGCTCCTACGAGCAGTACTTC. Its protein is CASSFYRGFSSYEQYF.

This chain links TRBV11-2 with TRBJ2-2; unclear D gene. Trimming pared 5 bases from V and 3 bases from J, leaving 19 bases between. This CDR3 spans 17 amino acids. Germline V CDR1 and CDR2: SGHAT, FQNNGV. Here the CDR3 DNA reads TGTGCCAGCAGCCCCGCCGCAGACTTCAGACACACCGGGGAGCTGTTTTTT. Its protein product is CASSPAADFRHTGELFF.

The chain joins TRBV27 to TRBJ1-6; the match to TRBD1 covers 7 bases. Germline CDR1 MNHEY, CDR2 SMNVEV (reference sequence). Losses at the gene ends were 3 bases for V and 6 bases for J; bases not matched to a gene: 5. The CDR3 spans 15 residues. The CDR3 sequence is CASSFRDSTNSPLHF. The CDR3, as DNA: TGTGCCAGCAGTTTTAGGGACAGCACTAATTCACCCCTCCACTTT.

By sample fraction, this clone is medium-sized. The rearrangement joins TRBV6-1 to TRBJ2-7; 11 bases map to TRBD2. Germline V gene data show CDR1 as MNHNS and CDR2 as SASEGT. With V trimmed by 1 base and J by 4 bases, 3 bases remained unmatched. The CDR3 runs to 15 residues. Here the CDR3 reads CASSEEVAGGYEQYF. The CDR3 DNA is TGTGCCAGCAGTGAAGAGGTAGCGGGAGGGTACGAGCAGTACTTC.

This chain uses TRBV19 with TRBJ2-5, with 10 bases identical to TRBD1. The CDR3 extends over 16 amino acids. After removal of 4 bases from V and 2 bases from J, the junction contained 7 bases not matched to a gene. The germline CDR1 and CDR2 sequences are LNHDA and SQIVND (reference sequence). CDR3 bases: TGTGCCAGTAGTAGGGACAGGGGCCCACCGCAAGAGACCCAGTACTTC. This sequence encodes CASSRDRGPPQETQYF.

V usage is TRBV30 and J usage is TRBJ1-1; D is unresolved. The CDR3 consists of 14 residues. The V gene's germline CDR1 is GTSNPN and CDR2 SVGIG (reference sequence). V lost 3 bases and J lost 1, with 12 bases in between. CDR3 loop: CAWSRRRGNTEAFF. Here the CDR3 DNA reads TGTGCCTGGAGCCGGAGGCGGGGGAACACTGAAGCTTTCTTT.

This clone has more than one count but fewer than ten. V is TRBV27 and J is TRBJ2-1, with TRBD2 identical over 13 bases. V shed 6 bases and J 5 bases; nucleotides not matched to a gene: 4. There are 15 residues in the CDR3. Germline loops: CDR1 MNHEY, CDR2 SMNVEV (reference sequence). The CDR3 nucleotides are TGTGCCAGCAGCCTGGGACTAGCGGGAAACAATGAGCAGTTCTTC. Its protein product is CASSLGLAGNNEQFF.

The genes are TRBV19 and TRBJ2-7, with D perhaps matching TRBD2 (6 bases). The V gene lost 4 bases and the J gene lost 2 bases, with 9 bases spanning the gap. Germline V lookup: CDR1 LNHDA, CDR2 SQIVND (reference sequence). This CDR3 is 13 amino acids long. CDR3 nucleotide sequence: TGTGCCAGTAGTAGCGGGAACACCTACGAGCAGTACTTC. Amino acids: CASSSGNTYEQYF.

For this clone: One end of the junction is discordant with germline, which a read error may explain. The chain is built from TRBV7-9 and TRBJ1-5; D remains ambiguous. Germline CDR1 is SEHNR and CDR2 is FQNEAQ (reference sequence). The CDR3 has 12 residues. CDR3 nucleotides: TGTTCCAGCAGCCCCCTCAATCAGCCCCAGCATTTT. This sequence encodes CSSSPLNQPQHF.